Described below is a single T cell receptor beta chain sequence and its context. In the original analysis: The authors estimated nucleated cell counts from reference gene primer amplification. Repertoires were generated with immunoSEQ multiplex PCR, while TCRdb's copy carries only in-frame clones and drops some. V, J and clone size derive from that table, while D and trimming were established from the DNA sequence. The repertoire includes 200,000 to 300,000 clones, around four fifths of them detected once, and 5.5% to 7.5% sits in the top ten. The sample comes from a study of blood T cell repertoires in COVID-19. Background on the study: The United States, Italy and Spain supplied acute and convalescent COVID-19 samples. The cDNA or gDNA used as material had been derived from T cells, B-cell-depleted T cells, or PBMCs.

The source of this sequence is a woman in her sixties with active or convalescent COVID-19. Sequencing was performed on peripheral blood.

CDR3 loop: CAISESWGRDTEAFF. CDR3 in DNA: TGTGCCATCAGTGAGTCCTGGGGGCGCGATACTGAAGCTTTCTTT. The rearrangement uses TRBV10-3 and TRBJ1-1, with D perhaps matching TRBD1 (6 bases). The CDR3 loop spans 15 amino acids. Germline V gene data show CDR1 as ENHRY and CDR2 as SYGVKD. V shed 0 bases and J shed 5 bases, with 13 bases lying between them.